The 23 T cell receptor beta chains given below trace back to one sample, sequenced in a study of T-cell reconstitution after alpha-beta-depleted transplantation in children. A TCRbeta library incorporating unique molecular identifiers was prepared. One entry per CDR3 protein results from TCRdb running MiXCR on the PCR reads. This sample yields hundreds of thousands of distinct CDR3 sequences, of which about 10% are seen a single time; less than 4.5% belongs to the top ten. This sample comprised PBMCs from the stem cell graft donor, obtained from the stem cell graft. These receptors all come from a human donor who donated a stem cell graft to a child with acute myeloid leukemia.

Only a few counts were recorded for this clonotype. CDR3 sequence: CASSLVPSGRSRETQYF. Written as DNA, the CDR3 is TGCGCCAGCAGCTTGGTTCCTAGCGGGAGGTCACGAGAGACCCAGTACTTC. This chain uses TRBV5-1 with TRBJ2-5, with TRBD2 identical over 11 bases. Losses at the gene ends were 0 bases for V and 4 bases for J; bases not matched to a gene: 8. The CDR3 is 17 amino acids. Germline V lookup: CDR1 SGHRS, CDR2 YFSETQ.

This clonotype was picked up many times. The CDR3 coding sequence is TGCAGTGCTAGAGACCCTTTAGGGAGTGGTGAGACCCAGTACTTC. It is translated as CSARDPLGSGETQYF. V usage is TRBV20-1 and J usage is TRBJ2-5; TRBD2 might be the D (5 bases). Germline CDR1 is DFQATT and CDR2 is SNEGSKA (reference sequence). The CDR3 runs 15 residues. The V end was cut by 0 bases, the J end by 5 bases, with 16 bases between.

The chain carries TRBV5-1 and TRBJ1-1; D uncertain. Germline V gives CDR1 SGHRS, CDR2 YFSETQ. The V end lost 0 bases, the J end lost 1 base, and 7 bases lay between the germline ends. CDR3 length equals 14 residues. CDR3 DNA sequence: TGCGCCAGCAGCTTGGACATGTCGAACACTGAAGCTTTCTTT. Protein product: CASSLDMSNTEAFF. Full variable domain (rest looked up from reference TRBV5-1 and TRBJ1-1): KAGVTQTPRYLIKTRGQQVTLSCSPISGHRSVSWYQQTPGQGLQFLFEYFSETQRNKGNFPGRFSGRQFSNSRSEMNVSTLELGDSALYLCASSLDMSNTEAFFGQGTRLTVV.

V usage is TRBV10-3 and J usage is TRBJ2-5; D possibly corresponds to TRBD1 (5 bases). CDR1 and CDR2 from the germline V gene are ENHRY and SYGVKD. CDR3 length equals 14 residues. The V end was cut by 6 bases, the J end by 2 bases, with 13 bases between. This CDR3 is CAIRDNPDQETQYF. CDR3 bases: TGTGCCATCAGGGACAATCCCGATCAAGAGACCCAGTACTTC.

This clonotype was recorded at least ten times. The chain combines TRBV12-5 with TRBJ2-1, with D maybe TRBD2 (5 bases). Germline lookup yields CDR1 LGHNT and CDR2 FRNRAP. The V end was cut by 6 bases, the J end by 0 bases, with 18 bases between. The CDR3 runs 17 residues. CDR3 region: CASGPPGSSSSYNEQFF. CDR3 DNA sequence: TGTGCTAGTGGCCCCCCGGGATCCTCGAGCTCCTACAATGAGCAGTTCTTC. Full variable domain (rest looked up from reference TRBV12-5 and TRBJ2-1): DARVTQTPRHKVTEMGQEVTMRCQPILGHNTVFWYRQTMMQGLELLAYFRNRAPLDDSGMPKDRFSAEMPDATLATLKIQPSEPRDSAVYFCASGPPGSSSSYNEQFFGPGTRLTVL.

The J gene is TRBJ2-4, the V gene TRBV4-2; 14 positions agree with TRBD2. The J segment lost 5 bases and the V segment lost 2 bases, leaving 14 bases of the junction unmatched. Germline values: CDR1 LGHNA, CDR2 YNFKEQ. The CDR3 contains 20 residues. CDR3 DNA sequence: TGTGCCAGCAGCCAATCTCCCGGGACTAGCGGGAGAAAAACGGAAAACATTCAGTACTTC. Its translation: CASSQSPGTSGRKTENIQYF.

This chain uses TRBV10-3 with TRBJ1-2, with 10 bases identical to TRBD1. CDR3 length: 16 residues. Germline values: CDR1 ENHRY, CDR2 SYGVKD. V was pared by 4 bases and J by 3 bases, with 8 bases of the junction left unmatched. CDR3 residues: CAISAARDRGDYGYTF. In nucleotides, the CDR3 is TGTGCCATCAGTGCGGCACGGGACAGGGGCGACTATGGCTACACCTTC.

This clonotype occurred a few times. V usage is TRBV7-3 and J usage is TRBJ2-3; D is perhaps TRBD2 (6 bases). This CDR3 is built from 19 residues. Per germline, CDR1 SGHTA and CDR2 FQGTGA. V was shortened by 7 bases and J by 2 bases, with 28 bases between the two germline ends. CDR3 protein: CASKPSAVLRDRPTDTQYF. The CDR3 region has the DNA TGTGCCAGCAAACCCTCCGCTGTTCTGCGGGATAGACCCACAGATACGCAGTATTTT.

The V and J genes are TRBV7-3 and TRBJ2-3; 11 bases map to TRBD2. V lost 1 base and J lost 5; bases outside the gene matches: 5. The CDR3 is 16 residues long. The germline gives CDR1 SGHTA, CDR2 FQGTGA. Here the CDR3 DNA reads TGTGCCAGCAGCTTAAAGCTAGCGGGAGGAGGAGATACGCAGTATTTT. Its translation is CASSLKLAGGGDTQYF. The whole variable domain, filled in from reference TRBV7-3 and TRBJ2-3, reads GAGVSQTPSNKVTEKGKYVELRCDPISGHTALYWYRQSLGQGPEFLIYFQGTGAADDSGLPNDRFFAVRPEGSVSTLKIQRTERGDSAVYLCASSLKLAGGGDTQYFGPGTRLTVL.

This chain links TRBV6-5 with TRBJ1-1, with 9 bases lining up with TRBD1. The CDR3 length is 16 residues. J gave up 3 bases and V 2 bases, and 7 bases lay outside the gene matches. Looked up from germline, CDR1 is MNHEY and CDR2 is SVGAGI. CDR3 nucleotides: TGTGCCAGCAGTTACACTACAGGGGGCTCGGACACTGAAGCTTTCTTT. Protein product: CASSYTTGGSDTEAFF.

The chain employs TRBV5-1 and TRBJ2-7; TRBD2 agrees at 10 bases. CDR3 length equals 19 residues. The germline V gene has CDR1 SGHRS and CDR2 YFSETQ. The J segment lost 1 base and the V segment lost 4 bases, leaving 17 bases of the junction unmatched. CDR3 protein: CASSSGGLAGDPRSYEQYF. The CDR3 coding sequence is TGCGCCAGCAGCAGTGGAGGGCTAGCGGGAGATCCGAGATCCTACGAGCAGTACTTC. The entire variable domain, with the rest obtained from reference TRBV5-1 and TRBJ2-7, is as follows: KAGVTQTPRYLIKTRGQQVTLSCSPISGHRSVSWYQQTPGQGLQFLFEYFSETQRNKGNFPGRFSGRQFSNSRSEMNVSTLELGDSALYLCASSSGGLAGDPRSYEQYFGPGTRLTVT.

The chain links TRBV20-1 to TRBJ2-7; either TRBD1 or TRBD2 may fit D (5 bases each). Germline CDR1 reads DFQATT; CDR2 reads SNEGSKA (reference sequence). The CDR3 runs 14 residues. Trimming shortened V by 3 bases and J by 1 base, and 13 bases separated the two germline ends. The CDR3 here is CSASPPGRSYEQYF. CDR3 nucleotide sequence: TGCAGTGCTAGTCCCCCAGGGAGATCCTACGAGCAGTACTTC.

This clonotype was seen a few times. The rearrangement joins TRBV3-1 to TRBJ2-1; D perhaps matches TRBD2 (6 bases). This CDR3 is 16 amino acids long. Germline values: CDR1 LGHDT, CDR2 YNNKEL (reference sequence). Trimming removed 1 base at V and 14 bases at J, with 24 bases between. CDR3 coding DNA: TGTGCCAGCAGCCAAGCGGGAGACGCGGCCCTTATGCCGGAGTTCTTC. The encoded protein is CASSQAGDAALMPEFF.

This clonotype appeared many times. The chain has TRBV7-9 and TRBJ2-3; 8 bases map to TRBD2. V was clipped by 4 bases and J by 2 bases; unmatched bases: 8. CDR3 length: 16 residues. CDR1 is SEHNR and CDR2 is FQNEAQ in the germline V gene (reference sequence). The CDR3: CASSSQTSALTDTQYF. The DNA of the CDR3 is TGTGCCAGCAGCTCCCAGACTAGCGCGCTCACAGATACGCAGTATTTT.

This chain joins TRBV28 and TRBJ2-6; D uncertain. CDR3 size: 15 residues. Trimming stripped 6 bases from V and 0 bases from J, with 9 bases between. Germline V gene sequence: CDR1 MDHEN, CDR2 SYDVKM. CDR3 sequence reads: CASSRRVSGANVLTF. For the CDR3, the DNA is TGTGCCAGCAGCCGTAGAGTCTCTGGGGCCAACGTCCTGACTTTC.

The rearrangement joins TRBV7-9 to TRBJ1-1; a possible D gene is TRBD1 (5 bases). This CDR3 spans 14 amino acids. CDR1 and CDR2 (germline): SEHNR, FQNEAQ (reference sequence). V lost 3 bases and J lost 2, with 10 bases in between. The CDR3 nucleotides are TGTGCCAGCAGCTTCATGACAGTCAACACTGAAGCTTTCTTT. Translated: CASSFMTVNTEAFF.

J is TRBJ2-5 and V is TRBV20-1, with a possible D match to TRBD1 (6 bases). The germline V gene has CDR1 DFQATT and CDR2 SNEGSKA (reference sequence). The CDR3 consists of 13 residues. V lost 6 bases to trimming and J lost 1 base, with 12 bases between them. The CDR3 bases are TGCAGTGCCCTTACAGGGATCCAAGAGACCCAGTACTTC. Its translation: CSALTGIQETQYF.

As for this clonotype: One end of the junction fails to match germline, which may point to a read error. The chain joins TRBV12-3 or TRBV12-4 to TRBJ2-1; perhaps TRBD2 as D (5 bases). The CDR3 extends over 14 amino acids. CDR3 sequence: CGSSFYVGENEQFF. In nucleotides, the CDR3 is TGTGGCAGCAGTTTTTACGTCGGGGAGAATGAGCAGTTCTTC.

The chain combines TRBV11-2 with TRBJ2-7, with D tentatively TRBD2 (6 bases). This CDR3 is built from 19 residues. From germline, CDR1 is SGHAT and CDR2 FQNNGV. V lost 1 base and J lost 0, with 22 bases in between. The CDR3 DNA reads as TGTGCCAGCAGCTTAGGGTTTCCGGGGGAGCTCTTGGGCTCCTACGAGCAGTACTTC. Translated, it gives CASSLGFPGELLGSYEQYF.

The table lists this clonotype with a few counts. J is TRBJ2-1 and V is TRBV28, with 11 nucleotides matching TRBD2. There are 16 residues in the CDR3. From germline, CDR1 is MDHEN and CDR2 SYDVKM. V shed 6 bases and J 6 bases; nucleotides not matched to a gene: 10. The CDR3 loop is CASSSTGLAVSNEQFF. CDR3 nucleotides: TGTGCCAGCAGCTCGACGGGACTAGCGGTATCCAATGAGCAGTTCTTC.

This clonotype was counted between two and nine times. The chain is built from TRBV5-1 and TRBJ1-2; D is ambiguous. The V gene's germline CDR1 is SGHRS and CDR2 YFSETQ. Trimming removed 4 bases from V and 5 bases from J, with 12 bases in between. CDR3 length equals 13 residues. The CDR3 region has the DNA TGCGCCAGCAGCCCGGGTCCTGGATATGGCTACACCTTC. Encoded protein: CASSPGPGYGYTF.

A few counts support this clonotype. This chain joins TRBV11-1 and TRBJ2-2; 9 bases map to TRBD2. Per the germline V gene, CDR1 is SGHAT and CDR2 is FQDESV (reference sequence). The J segment lost 7 bases and the V segment lost 2 bases, leaving 14 bases of the junction unmatched. This CDR3 has 18 residues. CDR3 protein: CASSLSLAGRLEDGELFF. The CDR3 DNA follows: TGTGCCAGCAGCTTATCTCTAGCGGGAAGACTCGAGGACGGGGAGCTGTTTTTT. Full variable domain (rest looked up from reference TRBV11-1 and TRBJ2-2): EAEVAQSPRYKITEKSQAVAFWCDPISGHATLYWYRQILGQGPELLVQFQDESVVDDSQLPKDRFSAERLKGVDSTLKIQPAELGDSAMYLCASSLSLAGRLEDGELFFGEGSRLTVL.

The table lists this clonotype with a few counts. V usage is TRBV27 and J usage is TRBJ2-7; no clear D gene. V was cut by 4 bases and J by 5 bases, with 12 bases left in between. Germline CDR1 and CDR2: MNHEY and SMNVEV (reference sequence). The CDR3 is made up of 13 amino acids. In DNA form, the CDR3 reads TGTGCCAGCAGTTCCCGGGCCCTCAACGAGCAGTACTTC. It is translated as CASSSRALNEQYF.